This T cell receptor (beta chain) was documented in a study of T-cell memory formation after mild COVID-19. Overall study: Each donor largely had its own TCR clusters.

V lost 3 bases and J lost 4; bases outside the gene matches: 4. This CDR3 region has 15 residues. Per the germline V gene, CDR1 is MGHRA and CDR2 is YSYEKL. A note on this clonotype: What it recognizes is unknown.

MiXCR was run by TCRdb on the 5' RACE reads, yielding one entry per CDR3 protein. In the table there are 280,000 or so distinct CDR3 sequences, 8% to 9% of which are singletons. General study points: Contracting clones from day 15 to 85 showed balanced CD4/CD8; later expanders favored CD4+. The CD4+ clones that contracted clustered mainly within CM and EM, and the CD8+ clones concentrated in EMRA. The pre-infection memory compartment contained some responding clones, suggesting cross-reactive memory joined.

The chain joins TRBV4-1 to TRBJ2-1, with TRBD1 matching over 9 bases. Material: PBMCs or a T cell subset sorted from them (not recorded which). This sequence originates from a man between 18 and 29 years old who had mild COVID-19 (a few samples of this study predate the infection). Cell type and time point are not known. The CDR3 DNA is TGCGCCAGCAGCCATAGACAGGGGGTTTACAATGAGCAGTTCTTC. Translated: CASSHRQGVYNEQFF.